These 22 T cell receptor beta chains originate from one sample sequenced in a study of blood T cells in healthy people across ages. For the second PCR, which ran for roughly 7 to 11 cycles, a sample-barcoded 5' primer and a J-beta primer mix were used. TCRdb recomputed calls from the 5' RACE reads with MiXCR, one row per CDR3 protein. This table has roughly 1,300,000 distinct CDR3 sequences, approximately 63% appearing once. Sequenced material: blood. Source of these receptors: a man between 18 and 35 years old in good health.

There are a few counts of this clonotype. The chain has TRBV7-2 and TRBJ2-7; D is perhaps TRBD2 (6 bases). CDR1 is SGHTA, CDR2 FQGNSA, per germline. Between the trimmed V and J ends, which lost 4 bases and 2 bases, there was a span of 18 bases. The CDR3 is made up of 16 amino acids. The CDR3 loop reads CASSYRALGGAYEQYF. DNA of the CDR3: TGTGCCAGCAGCTATAGGGCCCTGGGGGGAGCCTACGAGCAGTACTTC. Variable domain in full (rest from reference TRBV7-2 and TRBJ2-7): GAGVSQSPSNKVTEKGKDVELRCDPISGHTALYWYRQSLGQGLEFLIYFQGNSAPDKSGLPSDRFSAERTGGSVSTLTIQRTQQEDSAVYLCASSYRALGGAYEQYFGPGTRLTVT.

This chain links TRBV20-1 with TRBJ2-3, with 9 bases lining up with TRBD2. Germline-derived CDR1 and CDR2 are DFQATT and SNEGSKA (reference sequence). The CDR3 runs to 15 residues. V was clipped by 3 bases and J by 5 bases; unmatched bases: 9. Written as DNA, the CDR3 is TGCAGTGCTAGGGTCCCAGCGGGAGGCGGAGATACGCAGTATTTT. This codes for CSARVPAGGGDTQYF.

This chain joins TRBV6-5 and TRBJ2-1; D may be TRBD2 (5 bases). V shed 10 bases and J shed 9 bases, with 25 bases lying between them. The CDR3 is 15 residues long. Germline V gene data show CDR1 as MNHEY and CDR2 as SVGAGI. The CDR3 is CAKSERWRVPGEQFF. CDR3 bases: TGTGCCAAGAGCGAGCGATGGCGGGTCCCCGGTGAGCAGTTCTTC.

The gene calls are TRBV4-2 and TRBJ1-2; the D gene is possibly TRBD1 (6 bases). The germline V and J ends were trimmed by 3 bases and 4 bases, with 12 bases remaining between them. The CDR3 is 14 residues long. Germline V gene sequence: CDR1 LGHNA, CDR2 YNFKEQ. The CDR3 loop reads CASSHWTEAYGYTF. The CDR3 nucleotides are TGTGCCAGCAGCCACTGGACAGAAGCCTATGGCTACACCTTC.

The CDR3 DNA sequence: TGCGCCAGCAGCTTGGAAGGTAGCGGGGGGGCCATCACAGATACGCAGTATTTT. As protein: CASSLEGSGGAITDTQYF. The chain links TRBV5-1 to TRBJ2-3, with TRBD2 identical over 11 bases. The CDR3 consists of 18 residues. V trimming: 0 bases; J trimming: 2 bases; junction bases outside the gene matches: 8. Germline V lookup: CDR1 SGHRS, CDR2 YFSETQ.

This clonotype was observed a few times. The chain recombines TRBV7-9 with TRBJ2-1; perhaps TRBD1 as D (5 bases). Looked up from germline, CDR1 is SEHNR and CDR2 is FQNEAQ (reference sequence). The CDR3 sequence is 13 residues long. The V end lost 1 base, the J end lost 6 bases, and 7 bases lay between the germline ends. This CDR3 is CASSLVDINEQFF. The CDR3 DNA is TGTGCCAGCAGCTTAGTGGACATCAATGAGCAGTTCTTC.

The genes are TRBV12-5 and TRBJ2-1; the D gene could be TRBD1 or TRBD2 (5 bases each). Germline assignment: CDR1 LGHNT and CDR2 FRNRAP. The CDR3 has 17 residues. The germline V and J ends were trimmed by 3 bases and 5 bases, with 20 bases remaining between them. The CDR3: CASGFEGAVGLNNEQFF. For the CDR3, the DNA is TGTGCTAGTGGTTTCGAAGGGGCGGTCGGACTCAACAATGAGCAGTTCTTC.

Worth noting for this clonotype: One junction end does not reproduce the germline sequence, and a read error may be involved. CDR3 DNA sequence: TGCAGCGTTGAGCCTATTGGACAGGGTCTGCTGAATGAGCGGTTCTTC. This encodes CSVEPIGQGLLNERFF. The chain couples TRBV29-1 to TRBJ2-1; 8 nucleotides align to TRBD1. The CDR3 has 16 residues. Germline V gene data show CDR1 as SQVTM and CDR2 as ANQGSEA.

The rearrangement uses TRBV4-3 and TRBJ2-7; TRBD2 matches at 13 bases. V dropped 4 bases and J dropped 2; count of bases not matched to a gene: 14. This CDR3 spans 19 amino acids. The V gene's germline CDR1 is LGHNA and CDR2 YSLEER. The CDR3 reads CASSPPQTSGRLNPYEQYF. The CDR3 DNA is TGCGCCAGCAGCCCCCCCCAGACTAGCGGGAGGCTCAACCCCTACGAGCAGTACTTC.

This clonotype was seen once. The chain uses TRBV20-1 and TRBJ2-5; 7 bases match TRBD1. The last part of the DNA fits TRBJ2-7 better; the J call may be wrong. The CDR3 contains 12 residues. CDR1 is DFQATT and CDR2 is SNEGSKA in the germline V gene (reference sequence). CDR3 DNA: TGCAGTGCAACACAGGGGACCCACGAGCAGTACTTC. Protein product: CSATQGTHEQYF.

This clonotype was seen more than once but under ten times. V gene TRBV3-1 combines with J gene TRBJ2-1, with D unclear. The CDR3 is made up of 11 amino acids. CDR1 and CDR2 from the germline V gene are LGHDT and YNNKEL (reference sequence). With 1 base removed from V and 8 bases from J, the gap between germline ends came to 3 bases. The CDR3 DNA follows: TGTGCCAGCAGCCAAGTCCATGAGCAGTTCTTC. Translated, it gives CASSQVHEQFF.

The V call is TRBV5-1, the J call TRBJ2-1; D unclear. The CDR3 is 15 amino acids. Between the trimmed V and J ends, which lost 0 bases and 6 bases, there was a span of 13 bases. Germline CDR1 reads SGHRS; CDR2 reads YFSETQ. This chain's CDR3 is CASSLVSMSANEQFF. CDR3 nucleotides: TGCGCCAGCAGCTTGGTTTCAATGAGTGCCAATGAGCAGTTCTTC. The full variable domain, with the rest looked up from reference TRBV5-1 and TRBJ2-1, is KAGVTQTPRYLIKTRGQQVTLSCSPISGHRSVSWYQQTPGQGLQFLFEYFSETQRNKGNFPGRFSGRQFSNSRSEMNVSTLELGDSALYLCASSLVSMSANEQFFGPGTRLTVL.

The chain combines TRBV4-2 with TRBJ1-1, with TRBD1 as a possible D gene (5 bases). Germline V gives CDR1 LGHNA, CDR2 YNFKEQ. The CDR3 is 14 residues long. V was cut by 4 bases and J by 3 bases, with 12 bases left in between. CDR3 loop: CASSLRGRDTEAFF. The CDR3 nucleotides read TGTGCCAGCAGCCTAAGGGGTAGGGACACTGAAGCTTTCTTT.

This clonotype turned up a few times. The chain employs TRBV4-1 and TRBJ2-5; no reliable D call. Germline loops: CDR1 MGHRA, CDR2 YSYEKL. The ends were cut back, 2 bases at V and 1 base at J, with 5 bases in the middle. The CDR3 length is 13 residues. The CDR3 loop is CASSQWVQETQYF. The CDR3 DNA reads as TGCGCCAGCAGCCAATGGGTCCAAGAGACCCAGTACTTC.

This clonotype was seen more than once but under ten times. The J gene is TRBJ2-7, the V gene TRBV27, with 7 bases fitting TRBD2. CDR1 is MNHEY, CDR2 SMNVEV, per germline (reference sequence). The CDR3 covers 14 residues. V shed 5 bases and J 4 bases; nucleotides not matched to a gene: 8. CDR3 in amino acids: CASSVSSGPYEQYF. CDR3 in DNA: TGTGCCAGCAGTGTTTCTAGCGGACCTTACGAGCAGTACTTC.

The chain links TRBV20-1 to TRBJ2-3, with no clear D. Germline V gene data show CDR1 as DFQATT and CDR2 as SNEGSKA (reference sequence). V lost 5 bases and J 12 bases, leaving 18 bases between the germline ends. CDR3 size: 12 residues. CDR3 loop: CSAAPNSPFQYF. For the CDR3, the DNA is TGCAGTGCTGCCCCAAATAGTCCTTTTCAGTATTTT.

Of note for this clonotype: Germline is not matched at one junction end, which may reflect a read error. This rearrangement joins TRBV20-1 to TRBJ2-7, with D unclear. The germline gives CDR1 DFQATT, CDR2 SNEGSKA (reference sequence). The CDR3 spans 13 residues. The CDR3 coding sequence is TGCAGTGCTAGGGTACCTGGCTCCTACGAGCGGTACTTC. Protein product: CSARVPGSYERYF.

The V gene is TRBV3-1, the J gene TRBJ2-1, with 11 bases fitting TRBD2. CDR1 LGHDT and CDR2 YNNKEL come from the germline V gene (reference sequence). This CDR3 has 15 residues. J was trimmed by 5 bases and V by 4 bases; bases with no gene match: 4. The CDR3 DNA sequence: TGTGCCAGCAGCCCTAGCGGGGGGCCCCACAATGAGCAGTTCTTC. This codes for CASSPSGGPHNEQFF.

The CDR3 protein is CASVEAGVPYNEQYF. CDR3 in DNA: TGTGCCAGCGTCGAAGCGGGAGTGCCCTACAATGAGCAGTACTTC. The chain uses TRBV2 and TRBJ2-1; 8 bases are shared with TRBD2. The J call may be wrong; the DNA end is better matched by TRBJ2-7. The V gene's germline CDR1 is SNHLY and CDR2 FYNNEI. This CDR3 comprises 15 residues.

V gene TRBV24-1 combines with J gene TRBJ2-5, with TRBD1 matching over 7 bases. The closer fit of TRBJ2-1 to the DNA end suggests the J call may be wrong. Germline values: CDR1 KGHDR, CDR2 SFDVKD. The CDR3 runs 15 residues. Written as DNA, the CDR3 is TGTGCCACCAGTGATTCCGGGACAGATAAAGAGACCCAGTTCTTC. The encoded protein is CATSDSGTDKETQFF.

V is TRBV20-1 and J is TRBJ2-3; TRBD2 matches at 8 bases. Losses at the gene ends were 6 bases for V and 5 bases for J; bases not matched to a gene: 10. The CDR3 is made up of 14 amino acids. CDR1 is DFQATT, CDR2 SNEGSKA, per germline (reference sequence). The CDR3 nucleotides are TGCAGTGCCATGACTAGCGCGGTCTTAGATACGCAGTATTTT. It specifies CSAMTSAVLDTQYF.

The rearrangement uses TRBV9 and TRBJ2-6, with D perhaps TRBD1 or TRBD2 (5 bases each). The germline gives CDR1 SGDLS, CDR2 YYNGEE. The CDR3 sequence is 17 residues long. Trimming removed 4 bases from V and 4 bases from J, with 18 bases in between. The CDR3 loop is CASSHRDGGVGANVLTF. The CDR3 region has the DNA TGTGCCAGCAGCCACCGGGACGGAGGAGTAGGGGCCAACGTCCTGACTTTC.